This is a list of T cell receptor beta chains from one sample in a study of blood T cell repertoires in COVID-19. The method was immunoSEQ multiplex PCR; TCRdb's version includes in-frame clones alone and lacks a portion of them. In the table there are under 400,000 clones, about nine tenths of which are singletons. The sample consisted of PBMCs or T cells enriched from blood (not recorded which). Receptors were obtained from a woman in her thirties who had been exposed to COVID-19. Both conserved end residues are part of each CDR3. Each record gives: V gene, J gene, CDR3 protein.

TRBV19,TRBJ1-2,CASSRAPGQGIANYGYTF
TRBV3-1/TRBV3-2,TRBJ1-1,CASSQVALMNTEAFF
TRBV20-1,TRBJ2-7,CSASSIAGVFYEQYF
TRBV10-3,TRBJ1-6,CAISESLQGSSPLHF
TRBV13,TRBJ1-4,CASSSRTGEEDEKLFF
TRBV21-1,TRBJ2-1,CASSERDQGNEQFF
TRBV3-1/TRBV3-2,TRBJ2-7,CASSQTKGAFEQYF
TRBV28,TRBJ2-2,CASSLPGLAGGLNTGELFF
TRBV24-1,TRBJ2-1,CATSDPTGSGDEQFF
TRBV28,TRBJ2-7,CASKKRDSDYEQYF
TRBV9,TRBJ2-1,CASSVAGLAVYNEQFF
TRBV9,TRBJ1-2,CASSVGWGPNYGYTF
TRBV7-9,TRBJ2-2,CASQTGAGELFF
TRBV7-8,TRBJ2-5,CASSQGRLERETQYF
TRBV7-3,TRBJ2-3,CASSLTGLVGTDTQYF
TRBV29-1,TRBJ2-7,CSVAPPGSYEQYF
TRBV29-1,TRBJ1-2,CSVASLGQNYGYTF
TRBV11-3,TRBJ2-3,CATKGGTDTQYF
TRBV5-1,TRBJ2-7,CASSLYDRGDEQYF
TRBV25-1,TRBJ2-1,CASSDGGDPYNEQFF
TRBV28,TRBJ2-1,CASSFLAGTRGPRDEQFF
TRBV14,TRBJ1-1,CASSQAGMTPMNTEAFF
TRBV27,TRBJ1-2,CASSPLQTGPNYGYTF
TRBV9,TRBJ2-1,CASSRAGAGNEQFF
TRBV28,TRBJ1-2,CASSSIEKGQGALRGYTF
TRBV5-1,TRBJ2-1,CASSSGVNSYNEQFF
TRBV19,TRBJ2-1,CASSVADSHNEQFF
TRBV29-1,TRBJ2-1,CSGGTALHNEQFF
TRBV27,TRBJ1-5,CASSGGGNQPQHF
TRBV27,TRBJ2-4,CASSILPSLAKNIQYF
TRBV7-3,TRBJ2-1,CASSLTVQALYNEQFF
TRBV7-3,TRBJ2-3,CASSSTGVGADTQYF
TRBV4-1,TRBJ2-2,CASSQDWQKAGELFF
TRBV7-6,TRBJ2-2,CASSYGPANTGELFF
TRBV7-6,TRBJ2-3,CASRLSGTNTDTQYF
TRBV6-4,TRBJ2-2,CASSGSLDTGELFF
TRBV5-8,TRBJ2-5,CASSLVGLGRETQYF
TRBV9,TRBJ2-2,CASSVTGSSGELFF
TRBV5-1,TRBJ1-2,CASSLGQDYGYTF
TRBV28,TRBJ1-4,CAITPPGSNEKLFF
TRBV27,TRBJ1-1,CASSPGTGGWTEAFF
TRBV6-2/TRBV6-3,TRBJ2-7,CASSYRIGDSYEQYF
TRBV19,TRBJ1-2,CASSSLSRQGAYGYTF
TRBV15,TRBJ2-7,CATSRKKDSSYEQCF
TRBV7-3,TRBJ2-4,CASSPTGGGFGIQYF
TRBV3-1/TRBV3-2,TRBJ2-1,CASSHGGLTYNEQFF
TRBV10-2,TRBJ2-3,CASSETSGRALDTQYF
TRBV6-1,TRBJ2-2,CASSVLVAGGRNTGELFF
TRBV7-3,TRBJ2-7,CASSCGMGLREQYF
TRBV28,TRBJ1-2,CASSDRGGRGYTF
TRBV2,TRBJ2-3,CASSRILAGGVDTQYF
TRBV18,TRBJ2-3,CASSKYGNTDTQYF
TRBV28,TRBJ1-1,CASILRGTEAFF
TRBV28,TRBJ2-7,CASSAGPSYEQYF